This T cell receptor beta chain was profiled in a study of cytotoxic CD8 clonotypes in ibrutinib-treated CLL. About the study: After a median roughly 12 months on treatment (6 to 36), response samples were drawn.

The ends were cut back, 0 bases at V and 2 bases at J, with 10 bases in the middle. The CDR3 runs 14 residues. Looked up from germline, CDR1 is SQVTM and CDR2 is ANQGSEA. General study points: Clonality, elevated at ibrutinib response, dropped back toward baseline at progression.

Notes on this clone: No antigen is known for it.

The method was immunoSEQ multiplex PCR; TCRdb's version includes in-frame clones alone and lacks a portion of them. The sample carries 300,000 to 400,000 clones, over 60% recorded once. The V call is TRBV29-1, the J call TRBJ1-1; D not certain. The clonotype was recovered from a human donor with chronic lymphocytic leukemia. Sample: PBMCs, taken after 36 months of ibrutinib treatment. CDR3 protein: CSVEDRPINTEAFF. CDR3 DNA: TGCAGCGTTGAAGATCGTCCGATTAACACTGAAGCTTTCTTT.